This paragraph covers one T cell receptor beta chain sequence. This clone was counted a few times. Its specific antigen is unknown. Per-nucleotide qualities are absent, and no much larger clonotype sits a single base away. The cohort consisted of hundreds of healthy bone marrow donors. At the time of sampling, every cohort member was nominally healthy, though immune exposures that went unrecorded were likely present. The donor tested CMV seronegative, placing the donor among the 350 or so seronegative members of the cohort. A peripheral blood sample was provided by each donor, and peripheral blood mononuclear cells were used for TCR beta sequencing. Genomic DNA extraction from the blood cell samples was performed with the Qiagen DNeasy Blood Extraction Kit. The sample is drawn from a study of cytomegalovirus exposure and HLA in healthy donors (dated by TCRdb to between 2016 and 2019). Study-wide context: According to an earlier analysis of several hundred of the donors, about 179 million T cells yielded 100 million or so unique TCR beta sequences and around 280 Gb of sequence data. The study aimed to test whether signatures of past pathogen exposure could be identified by cataloging public T cell receptors. An early release covering about 600 HLA-typed donors comprised about 300 gigabases of sequencing data and 65 million to 100 million unique TCR sequences. To study patterns of TCR occurrence, a later analysis re-analyzed previously published TCR beta repertoires from around 670 donors and added high-resolution HLA genotyping. Every repertoire in the discovery cohort had been generated on one and the same sequencing platform. An earlier analysis of 587 of the donors applied high-throughput TCR beta sequencing to assess whether each TCR beta V gene segment acted as functional or pseudogenic. Roughly 5 DR-DQ haplotypes were handled as single units for association and clustering, since linkage in the cohort was strong. In addition to the first cohort of approximately 670 subjects, a separate validation cohort of some 120 different subjects was used. The study combined high-throughput TCR immunosequencing, statistical association of individual TCRs with disease status, and machine learning to predict cytomegalovirus infection status. The T cell repertoires of about 700 subjects were profiled by immunosequencing and related to cytomegalovirus serostatus. Genome-wide SNP genotypes for about 65% of the roughly 700 donors were used in a later genetic analysis, which treated that subset as a discovery cohort. Among 350 to 400 genotyped donors of the cohort, an average of about 240,000 unique TCR beta nucleotide sequences were sequenced per donor, around 20% of them non-productive. Among the roughly 400 genotyped donors, under 90% belonged to the genetic ancestry cluster associated with self-reported Caucasian donors. Donor age, sex, ethnicity and CMV serostatus were compiled alongside the repertoire data. Class I and class II HLA loci were covered by the typing at four-digit resolution. Rather than drawing on any new phenotypic data, the later analysis identified candidate immune exposures from TCR beta sequences and the way those sequences occurred across donors. Typing coverage differed by locus: A, B, C, DRB1 and DQB1 were typed in roughly 629-640 donors, DQA1 in around 500, DPA1 in approximately 600, and DPB1 in around 490. The full study reports these points: A cluster of highly shared sequence variants was judged likely to represent a technical artifact of the sequencing pipeline. In a later analysis, several top co-occurrence clusters were reported to appear linked to parvovirus B19, influenza, CMV and Epstein-Barr virus. Linkage disequilibrium might explain the correlated functional status among segregating V segments, but an unknown experimental factor could not be ruled out. According to a later analysis, most CMV-associated TCR beta chains appeared to be HLA-restricted, and the HLA associations seemed to be driven largely by CMV exposure. Strong co-occurrence of HLA alleles, especially DR and DQ, made assigning TCR associations to individual alleles difficult. In a later analysis, HLA-associated TCR beta chains showed more clonal expansion and lower generation probabilities than non-associated chains that were equally common. An association between a missense DCLRE1C variant and V-gene and J-gene trimming of TCR beta chains was found in a later genetic analysis and replicated in an independent cohort. Only TCR beta chains were sequenced in this cohort, and the absence of alpha or paired-chain data limited detectable features. Because counts were too low, 15 to 20 rarely observed V segments, including chromosome 9 orphons, were excluded from the earlier analysis of fewer than 650 of the donors. In the study, some 160 TCR beta chains were listed as associated with cytomegalovirus. Roughly uniform sequencing depth across donors was assumed in presence/absence analyses, although this assumption may not hold. In both the original and validation cohorts, the classifier was reported to diagnose cytomegalovirus status with high specificity and sensitivity. A few of the identified cytomegalovirus-associated TCR beta chains were confirmed in vitro to be specific for cytomegalovirus antigens. HLA typing was unavailable for some donors at each locus, so association tests used only the typed subset. It was suggested by the authors that the approach could potentially be generalized to other disease states and immunological phenotypes. The only immune exposure information available for the cohort was CMV serostatus. According to a later genetic analysis, donors in an Asian-associated ancestry cluster had fewer N-insertions in productive TCRs than the roughly 700-donor mean. While some public TCRs were present in many individuals, most TCR sequences turned up only very rarely across donors. A further reported finding was that TCR beta sequences accurately predicted the HLA-A and HLA-B alleles for most subjects in the first cohort. An earlier analysis of around 600 of the donors showed that most TCR beta V segments appeared in productive rearrangements either about 87% or about 30% of the time, which broadly matched IMGT annotations. In a later analysis, more than 15,000 TCR beta sequences were associated with specific HLA alleles at a false discovery rate of 0.05. A later analysis found that TCR association rates varied across HLA loci, with DRB1 alleles showing the most associated TCRs and HLA-C alleles the fewest. Because the 87-base-pair reads could not distinguish some IMGT-functional V segments, including TRBV6-2 and TRBV6-3, those segments were excluded.

The library relied on the immunoSEQ multiplex PCR assay. The multiplex PCR relied on a mix of 60 forward primers for TCR Vbeta segments and 13 reverse primers for TCR Jbeta segments. Amplification of the CDR3 region of rearranged TCR beta genes was performed with a multiplex PCR assay on genomic DNA. Amplified TCR beta libraries were sequenced as 87-base-pair reads on the Illumina HiSeq System. On the study's bioinformatics: In a later analysis, tens of millions of unique TCR beta chains were counted across the 650 to 700 repertoires, and roughly 10 million of these chains were shared by at least two donors. Raw reads were error-corrected and collapsed into unique sequences by a nearest-neighbor algorithm in which closely related sequences were merged to remove PCR and sequencing errors. CDR3 sequences were aligned to IMGT reference sequences to assign V, D and J gene segments. For a sequence to be retained, a match of at least six nucleotides was required to both a V gene segment and a J gene segment. A rearrangement was called productive if the CDR3 had no stop codons and remained in frame with V and J, and every other rearrangement was called non-productive. CDR3 was defined according to IMGT convention as the region running from the second conserved V-encoded cysteine to the conserved J-encoded phenylalanine. The earlier analysis of some 540 of the donors excluded any sequence lacking an unambiguous match to a single V gene segment. An earlier analysis of 587 of the donors classified V segments as functional when productive rearrangements were above 56.7% and as segregating when the standard deviation between donors was above 5%. A statistical classification framework was built for diagnosing cytomegalovirus status from the catalog of TCR beta chain sequences. V and J gene assignment, in a later analysis, came from comparing TCR nucleotide sequences with IMGT/GENE-DB human TR gene sequences. The TCRdist pipeline was used in a later analysis to assign CDR3 sequences and most-parsimonious VDJ recombination scenarios. In a later analysis, every TCR beta chain was defined by the combination of its CDR3 amino acid sequence and its V-gene family, and reads without a unique V-gene family were dropped. As a way to deal with suspected cross-contamination and a sequencing artifact, a later analysis dropped over 550 nucleotide sequences that were highly shared and had low generation probability. For each public chain, a later analysis derived a clonal expansion index from normalized ranks of inferred template counts within each repertoire. A later analysis computed generation probabilities with a VDJ recombination model fitted to out-of-frame rearrangements, and checked the results against IGoR. In a later analysis, hypergeometric tests were used to score TCR-TCR, TCR-HLA and TCR-CMV co-occurrence, with a repertoire-size bias correction applied to TCR pairs. False discovery rates were estimated in a later analysis by permuting HLA or CMV assignments 20 times. In a later analysis, co-occurring TCRs were grouped with DBSCAN, and TCRdist sequence similarity was added when clustering was performed within HLA-allele-positive subsets. Repertoires with fewer than 30,000 or more than 120,000 public chains were left out of co-occurrence clustering, as were about five repertoires with anomalous nucleotide sharing. TCRdb holds this immuneACCESS table with in-frame rearrangements only. Some clones are missing; in checked studies, unresolved V genes explain under half, and the rest has no known cause. The V and J calls and clone size are taken from that table; D and trimming were inferred from the DNA. The sample data list roughly 98,000 clones, and about two thirds of these were observed just once. The top ten clones comprise 2% to 2.5% of the sample.

The junction shows trimming of 6 bases on V and 5 bases on J, and the gene matches do not reach 8 bases of it. The CDR3 holds 15 amino acids from the cysteine to the phenylalanine. The read is trimmed to its CDR3 DNA, 45 bases read in frame from base 1. The germline V gene supplies CDR1 MNHEY and CDR2 SVGAGI. The sequence derives from a man between 50 and 59 years old in good health and CMV-seronegative. Sequenced input: PBMCs. Here the chain combines TRBV6-5 and TRBJ2-2; TRBD1 aligns with 8 central bases. The CDR3 region reads CASRARTGNTGELFF. Here is the DNA: TGTGCCAGCAGGGCCCGGACAGGGAATACCGGGGAGCTGTTTTTT.